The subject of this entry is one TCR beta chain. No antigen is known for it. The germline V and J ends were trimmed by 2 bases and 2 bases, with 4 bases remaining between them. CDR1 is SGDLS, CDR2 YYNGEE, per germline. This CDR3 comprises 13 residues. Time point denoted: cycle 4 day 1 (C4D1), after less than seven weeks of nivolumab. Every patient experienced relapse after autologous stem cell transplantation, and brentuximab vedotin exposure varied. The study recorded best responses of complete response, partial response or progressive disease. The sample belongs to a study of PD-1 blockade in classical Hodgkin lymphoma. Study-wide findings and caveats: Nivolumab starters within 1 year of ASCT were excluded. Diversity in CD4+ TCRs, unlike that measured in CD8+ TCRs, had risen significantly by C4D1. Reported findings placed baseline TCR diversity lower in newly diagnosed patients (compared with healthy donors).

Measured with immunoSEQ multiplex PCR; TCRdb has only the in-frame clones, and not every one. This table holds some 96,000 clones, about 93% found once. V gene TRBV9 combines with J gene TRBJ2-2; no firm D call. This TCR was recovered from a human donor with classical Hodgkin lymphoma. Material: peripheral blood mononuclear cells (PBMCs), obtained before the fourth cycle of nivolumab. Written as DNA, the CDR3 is TGTGCCAGCAGCGTTATAAACACCGGGGAGCTGTTTTTT. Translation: CASSVINTGELFF.